One sample yielded the 25 T cell receptor beta chains listed below, sequenced in a study of T cell repertoires in cytomegalovirus infection (dated by TCRdb to the late 2010s). The reads were generated on an Illumina HiSeq 1500. TCRdb redid the processing of the public reads, applying fastp at Q25 and MiXCR, and retained in-frame beta chains. When rows share a CDR3 protein, they turn into one entry using the most common DNA and genes. The sample table holds roughly 220,000 distinct CDR3 sequences, of which less than 50% were seen once. Clones ranked in the top ten supply 55% to 60% of the sample. The treatment or condition label corresponds to: in vitro stimulation with specific CMV peptide epitopes to enrich CMV-specific T cells. No antigen is known for these receptors. The starting material was CD8+ T cells from cultured PBMCs, obtained from culture after CMV antigen stimulation. The receptor source for this set is a human donor in good health (CMV status not recorded). Some clones in this sample may be carry-over from other donors' samples.

J is TRBJ2-2 and V is TRBV11-1; tentative D call: TRBD1 (6 bases). The CDR3 has 16 amino acids. Per germline, CDR1 SGHAT and CDR2 FQDESV (reference sequence). Between the trimmed V and J ends, which lost 3 bases and 3 bases, there was a span of 14 bases. This CDR3 is CASSFGYRADTGELFF. The DNA of the CDR3 is TGTGCCAGCAGCTTCGGCTACAGGGCGGACACCGGGGAGCTGTTTTTT. The whole variable domain, remainder taken from reference TRBV11-1 and TRBJ2-2, is EAEVAQSPRYKITEKSQAVAFWCDPISGHATLYWYRQILGQGPELLVQFQDESVVDDSQLPKDRFSAERLKGVDSTLKIQPAELGDSAMYLCASSFGYRADTGELFFGEGSRLTVL.

This clonotype has more than one count but fewer than ten. The chain employs TRBV5-6 and TRBJ1-2; D unclear. Trimming took off 0 bases at V and 5 bases at J, with 11 bases between the two ends. Per the germline V gene, CDR1 is SGHDT and CDR2 is YYEEEE. The CDR3 runs to 14 residues. The CDR3 protein is CASSLEMGPYGYTF. The DNA of the CDR3 is TGTGCCAGCAGCTTGGAAATGGGTCCTTATGGCTACACCTTC.

The chain is built from TRBV10-2 and TRBJ2-7, with D perhaps matching TRBD1 (5 bases). There are 13 residues in the CDR3. The V and J ends lost 4 bases and 3 bases respectively, with 10 bases between them. Per germline, CDR1 WSHSY and CDR2 SAAADI. CDR3 in DNA: TGCGCCAGCAGTGGGGGCCAGATCTACGAGCAGTACTTC. Translating gives CASSGGQIYEQYF.

This clonotype was seen a few times. Written as DNA, the CDR3 is TGTGCCAGCAGTCTTCAGACTAGCGGGAGGGCCAATGAGCAGTTCTTC. This gives the protein CASSLQTSGRANEQFF. This chain connects TRBV7-4 to TRBJ2-1; TRBD2 aligns across 14 bases. This CDR3 region has 16 residues. CDR1 is SGHVT and CDR2 is SQSDAQ in the germline V gene. Trimming removed 6 bases from V and 6 bases from J; junction bases left unmatched: 7.

The chain is built from TRBV7-2 and TRBJ2-7; 10 bases fit TRBD1. The CDR3 consists of 14 residues. After removal of 6 bases from V and 9 bases from J, the junction contained 11 bases not matched to a gene. Germline V gene data show CDR1 as SGHTA and CDR2 as FQGNSA. CDR3: CASSPLDRGRGQYF. The CDR3 region has the DNA TGTGCCAGCAGTCCACTCGACAGGGGGCGCGGGCAGTACTTC.

This sequence joins TRBV28 and TRBJ2-3; 8 bases fit TRBD1. The CDR3 is made up of 18 amino acids. V trimming: 3 bases; J trimming: 2 bases; junction bases outside the gene matches: 13. Germline CDR1 is MDHEN and CDR2 is SYDVKM. CDR3 DNA: TGTGCCAGCAGTTTCCCCTTCCGACAGGGGACCGACACAGATACGCAGTATTTT. Protein product: CASSFPFRQGTDTDTQYF.

Turning to this clonotype: No conserved phenylalanine or tryptophan is present at the end of the CDR3, so a read error is the likely explanation. This chain connects TRBV6-5 to TRBJ1-5; 8 nucleotides line up with TRBD1. The junction had 5 bases not matched to a gene; V was cut back by 5 bases and J by 5 bases. Germline assignment: CDR1 MNHEY and CDR2 SVGAGI. The CDR3 has 14 residues. The CDR3 protein is CASSMGQVYQPQHL. CDR3 DNA: TGTGCCAGCAGTATGGGACAGGTTTATCAGCCCCAGCATCTT.

The chain combines TRBV11-2 with TRBJ2-6; no clear D gene. Trimming removed 5 bases at V and 0 bases at J, with 5 bases between. In germline, CDR1 is SGHAT, CDR2 FQNNGV. The CDR3 is 14 residues long. The CDR3 DNA is TGTGCCAGCAGCAGGAACTCTGGGGCCAACGTCCTGACTTTC. It yields the protein CASSRNSGANVLTF.

The genes are TRBV5-6 and TRBJ1-2, with D hard to call. The length of the CDR3 is 18 residues. V dropped 2 bases and J dropped 4 bases, with 24 bases sitting between them. Germline-derived CDR1 and CDR2 are SGHDT and YYEEEE. The CDR3, as DNA: TGTGCCAGCAGCTTCACTCCTTTGGTGGTTCGGGCCTTCTATGGCTACACCTTC. Its protein product is CASSFTPLVVRAFYGYTF.

This clonotype was seen only once. The V call is TRBV6-6, the J call TRBJ2-1; D perhaps matches TRBD1 (8 bases). Looked up from germline, CDR1 is MNHNY and CDR2 is SVGAGI (reference sequence). The CDR3 covers 16 residues. Deletions cut 5 bases from V and 7 bases from J, with 21 bases between. CDR3 nucleotide sequence: TGTGCCAGCAGTGTACAACAGGGGGGGCCCTTAAATGAGCAGTTCTTC. It translates to CASSVQQGGPLNEQFF.

The chain links TRBV5-3 to TRBJ1-1; TRBD1 might be the D (5 bases). TRBV5-3 is given ORF status, its function remaining uncertain. The CDR3 extends over 17 amino acids. Trimming removed 8 bases from V and 4 bases from J, with 27 bases in between. CDR3 residues: CASEGEGPMWGGTEAFF. DNA for the CDR3: TGTGCCAGCGAAGGAGAGGGCCCTATGTGGGGGGGCACTGAAGCTTTCTTT.

This clonotype was counted ten times or more. The genes are TRBV7-6 and TRBJ2-1; 12 nucleotides align to TRBD2. V lost 5 bases and J lost 5; bases outside the gene matches: 10. The CDR3 runs 17 residues. CDR1 and CDR2 (germline): SGHVS, FNYEAQ. CDR3 DNA sequence: TGTGCCAGCAGCCCCCAGACTAGCGGGGGAGTCGACAATGAGCAGTTCTTC. This encodes CASSPQTSGGVDNEQFF.

V gene TRBV7-7 combines with J gene TRBJ2-1, with a possible D match to TRBD2 (6 bases). Germline V gene lookup returns CDR1 SSHAT and CDR2 FNYEAQ (reference sequence). The V gene lost 5 bases and the J gene lost 0 bases, with 17 bases spanning the gap. The CDR3 totals 17 residues. CDR3 amino acids: CASSGLAGRSSYNEQFF. CDR3 nucleotides: TGTGCCAGCAGCGGACTGGCGGGGAGAAGCTCCTACAATGAGCAGTTCTTC.

The chain is built from TRBV11-2 and TRBJ2-7; 8 bases fit TRBD2. The ends lost 2 bases at V and 10 bases at J; junction bases unmatched: 10. CDR1 and CDR2 (germline): SGHAT, FQNNGV. The CDR3 spans 14 residues. Written as DNA, the CDR3 is TGTGCCAGCAGCTTAAAACCAGCGGGGGTCGTTCAGTACTTC. It yields the protein CASSLKPAGVVQYF.

The chain combines TRBV27 with TRBJ1-6; D is perhaps TRBD1 (5 bases). The germline gives CDR1 MNHEY, CDR2 SMNVEV (reference sequence). The CDR3 is 17 amino acids. Trimming took 5 bases from V and 3 from J, leaving 17 bases between them. This CDR3 is CASSIGGAGIYNSPLHF. CDR3 DNA sequence: TGTGCCAGCAGTATCGGTGGTGCAGGGATCTATAATTCACCCCTCCACTTT.

The chain carries TRBV7-9 and TRBJ1-2; D perhaps matches TRBD1 (6 bases). V lost 5 bases and J lost 4, with 17 bases in between. The CDR3 has 15 amino acids. Germline V lookup: CDR1 SEHNR, CDR2 FQNEAQ (reference sequence). The CDR3 here is CASSLAGHEIYGYTF. The CDR3 DNA reads TGTGCCAGCAGCCTCGCGGGACATGAGATCTATGGCTACACCTTC.

The CDR3 DNA sequence: TGTGCCAGCAGTAAGCCCGAGCTTGGAAACACCATATATTTT. Its protein product is CASSKPELGNTIYF. The rearrangement joins TRBV28 to TRBJ1-3; D not resolved. V was clipped by 5 bases and J by 3 bases, with 11 bases between them. The germline CDR1 and CDR2 sequences are MDHEN and SYDVKM. CDR3 length equals 14 residues.

This clonotype was seen more than once but under ten times. The chain is built from TRBV7-9 and TRBJ2-7; 9 bases are a match to TRBD2. The germline CDR1 and CDR2 sequences are SEHNR and FQNEAQ (reference sequence). The trim removed 5 bases at V and 3 bases at J, leaving 8 bases unmatched. The CDR3 consists of 15 residues. The CDR3 loop reads CASSPGTSRLYEQYF. CDR3 DNA: TGTGCCAGCAGCCCTGGGACTAGCCGTCTCTACGAGCAGTACTTC.

With regard to this clonotype: A junction end diverges from the germline sequence, so it may reflect a read error. V is TRBV13 and J is TRBJ2-2; D may correspond to TRBD1 or TRBD2 (5 bases each). Germline V gene sequence: CDR1 PRHDT, CDR2 FYEKMQ (reference sequence). There are 19 residues in the CDR3. The CDR3: CASSSLGHRNTEYTGVLFF. The CDR3 bases are TGTGCCAGCAGCTCCCTCGGACACCGAAACACGGAATACACCGGGGTGCTGTTTTTT. Full variable domain (rest looked up from reference TRBV13 and TRBJ2-2): AAGVIQSPRHLIKEKRETATLKCYPIPRHDTVYWYQQGPGQDPQFLISFYEKMQSDKGSIPDRFSAQQFSDYHSELNMSSLELGDSALYFCASSSLGHRNTEYTGVLFFGEGSRLTVL.

This clonotype was seen only a few times. The rearrangement uses TRBV19 and TRBJ2-1, with D perhaps assigned TRBD1 or TRBD2 (5 bases each). Germline V CDR1 and CDR2: LNHDA, SQIVND (reference sequence). The CDR3 sequence is 16 residues long. Between the trimmed V and J ends, which lost 2 bases and 8 bases, there was a span of 19 bases. The DNA for the CDR3 is TGTGCCAGTAGTATACTTGAGGGACCCGATTGGCATGAGCAGTTCTTC. Translated, it gives CASSILEGPDWHEQFF.

This clonotype was counted between two and nine times. The chain combines TRBV7-8 with TRBJ1-2; 8 bases align to TRBD1. Per germline, CDR1 SGHVS and CDR2 FQNEAQ. The CDR3 sequence is 15 residues long. V shed 5 bases and J 5 bases; nucleotides not matched to a gene: 10. The CDR3 sequence: CASSPTQGARYGYTF. The CDR3 nucleotides are TGTGCCAGCAGCCCTACCCAGGGGGCTCGGTATGGCTACACCTTC.

The chain couples TRBV7-9 to TRBJ1-1, with a possible D match to TRBD1 (5 bases). The CDR3 covers 12 residues. CDR1 is SEHNR, CDR2 FQNEAQ, per germline (reference sequence). With 5 bases removed from V and 5 bases from J, the gap between germline ends came to 9 bases. The CDR3 is CASSTGRTEAFF. CDR3 nucleotide sequence: TGTGCCAGCAGCACGGGACGGACTGAAGCTTTCTTT.

This clonotype was seen a few times. V and J are TRBV2 and TRBJ2-7; D remains unclear. Germline values: CDR1 SNHLY, CDR2 FYNNEI. This CDR3 has 16 amino acids. The germline V and J ends were trimmed by 6 bases and 0 bases, with 18 bases remaining between them. The CDR3 region has the DNA TGTGCCAGCAGAGTAAGGACGTTATCCTCCTCCTACGAGCAGTACTTC. Translating gives CASRVRTLSSSYEQYF. Supplemented by reference TRBV2 and TRBJ2-7, the full variable domain reads EPEVTQTPSHQVTQMGQEVILRCVPISNHLYFYWYRQILGQKVEFLVSFYNNEISEKSEIFDDQFSVERPDGSNFTLKIRSTKLEDSAMYFCASRVRTLSSSYEQYFGPGTRLTVT.

This chain uses TRBV19 with TRBJ1-1; tentative D call: TRBD1 (6 bases). This CDR3 spans 13 amino acids. Germline lookup yields CDR1 LNHDA and CDR2 SQIVND (reference sequence). Trimming took off 6 bases at V and 7 bases at J, with 15 bases between the two ends. The CDR3 region is CASSLTGLLEAFF. The DNA of the CDR3 is TGTGCCAGTAGCCTGACAGGCCTACTTGAAGCTTTCTTT.

This clonotype was counted only a few times. V is TRBV4-1 and J is TRBJ2-6; no definite D call. Trimming stripped 0 bases from V and 0 bases from J, with 9 bases between. CDR3 length: 17 residues. Germline V CDR1 and CDR2: MGHRA, YSYEKL. The DNA of the CDR3 is TGCGCCAGCAGCCAAGATTTGGCGCTCTCTGGGGCCAACGTCCTGACTTTC. Translated, it gives CASSQDLALSGANVLTF.